The rows below give T cell receptor beta chains drawn from one sample of a study of PD-1 blockade in classical Hodgkin lymphoma. Repertoires were generated with immunoSEQ multiplex PCR, while TCRdb's copy carries only in-frame clones and drops some. The table has roughly 140,000 clones, nearly 80% seen once. Sequencing used peripheral blood mononuclear cells (PBMCs), obtained before the second cycle of nivolumab. Receptors were obtained from a human donor with classical Hodgkin lymphoma. Both conserved end residues are part of each CDR3. The order of the fields is J gene, clone size, V gene, D gene, CDR3 DNA, CDR3 protein. The D gene is left open where the match is weak. Clone size is stated in some rows and not others, as once, few, many or a class when expanded.

J: TRBJ2-5; size: NA; V: TRBV5-4; D: TRBD2; DNA: TGTGCCAGCAGCCCGGCGGGGGGTGGGTACCAAGAGACCCAGTACTTC; CDR3: CASSPAGGGYQETQYF
J: TRBJ2-1; size: NA; V: TRBV4-3; D: TRBD2; DNA: TGCGCCAGCAGCCAATCGAGCGGGATGTGGAATGAGCAGTTCTTC; CDR3: CASSQSSGMWNEQFF
J: TRBJ2-1; size: NA; V: TRBV19; D: TRBD1; DNA: TGTGCCAGTAGTGACAGGGGCCCCTACAATGAGCAGTTCTTC; CDR3: CASSDRGPYNEQFF
J: TRBJ1-2; size: NA; V: TRBV6-1; D: NA; DNA: TGTGCCAGCAGTGAAGGGCAGGGATCCAACTATGGCTACACCTTC; CDR3: CASSEGQGSNYGYTF
J: TRBJ2-5; size: NA; V: TRBV7-9; D: TRBD2; DNA: TGTGCCAGCAGCTCCGCAGGGAGGGCCCTGAGTAGGGAGACCCAGTACTTC; CDR3: CASSSAGRALSRETQYF
J: TRBJ2-7; size: NA; V: TRBV27; D: TRBD2; DNA: TGTGCCAGCAGTTTCCGGACTAGCGGGCGATACGAGCAGTACTTC; CDR3: CASSFRTSGRYEQYF
J: TRBJ1-4; size: few; V: TRBV6-6; D: TRBD1; DNA: TGTGCCAGCAGATCCAGGGGGAGTAATGAAAAACTGTTTTTT; CDR3: CASRSRGSNEKLFF
J: TRBJ2-7; size: NA; V: TRBV27; D: TRBD1; DNA: TGTGCCAGCAGTTCGGAGTTGAGCGGGACAGGGGTCTACGAGCAGTACTTC; CDR3: CASSSELSGTGVYEQYF
J: TRBJ2-3; size: NA; V: TRBV5-4; D: TRBD2; DNA: TGTGCCAGCAGCTTGCCGCGGGAGGACAGCACAGATACGCAGTATTTT; CDR3: CASSLPREDSTDTQYF
J: TRBJ2-6; size: NA; V: TRBV7-3; D: NA; DNA: TGTGCCAGCAGCTTAAATCCAGGGGTGCTTTCTGGGGCCAACGTCCTGACTTTC; CDR3: CASSLNPGVLSGANVLTF
J: TRBJ1-6; size: NA; V: TRBV6-1; D: TRBD1; DNA: TGTGCCAGCAGTGAAGTACTTGGGACAGGCTCACCCCTCCACTTT; CDR3: CASSEVLGTGSPLHF
J: TRBJ2-5; size: NA; V: TRBV29-1; D: NA; DNA: TGCAGCGTTGGGGCGACCCAGGGCCCAAGGTCGGAGACCCAGTACTTC; CDR3: CSVGATQGPRSETQYF
J: TRBJ2-7; size: NA; V: TRBV28; D: NA; DNA: TGTGCCAGCACCTCAGGCGAAAGCTACGAGCAGTACTTC; CDR3: CASTSGESYEQYF
J: TRBJ2-5; size: NA; V: TRBV6-5; D: NA; DNA: TGTGCCAGCAGTTACTCCCGACGAGAGACCCAGTACTTC; CDR3: CASSYSRRETQYF
J: TRBJ2-7; size: NA; V: TRBV5-1; D: TRBD1; DNA: TGCGCCAGCAGCCTCGACAGGGTAGGATACGAGCAGTACTTC; CDR3: CASSLDRVGYEQYF
J: TRBJ1-3; size: few; V: TRBV7-2; D: NA; DNA: TGTGCCAGCAGCTTAATTGGAACCTTCTCTGGAAACACCATATATTTT; CDR3: CASSLIGTFSGNTIYF
J: TRBJ2-5; size: NA; V: TRBV7-2; D: TRBD1; DNA: TGTGCCAGCAGCTGGGGGACAGTACAAGAGACCCAGTACTTC; CDR3: CASSWGTVQETQYF
J: TRBJ2-3; size: NA; V: TRBV28; D: NA; DNA: TGTGCCAGCGGAAGGGAGTTCGGCACAGATACGCAGTATTTT; CDR3: CASGREFGTDTQYF
J: TRBJ1-1; size: NA; V: TRBV5-1; D: TRBD1; DNA: TGCGCCAGCAGCAGAAACTTAGGGACAGGGACGGGCACTGAAGCTTTCTTT; CDR3: CASSRNLGTGTGTEAFF
J: TRBJ1-4; size: NA; V: TRBV15; D: TRBD1; DNA: TGTGCCACCACCGTCCCGGGACAGGGGCCGAATGAAAAACTGTTTTTT; CDR3: CATTVPGQGPNEKLFF
J: TRBJ1-2; size: NA; V: TRBV7-9; D: TRBD1; DNA: TGTGCCAGCAGCTTAGCCTTCGGACAGGGGGAGTACTATGGCTACACCTTC; CDR3: CASSLAFGQGEYYGYTF
J: TRBJ1-2; size: NA; V: TRBV5-6; D: TRBD1; DNA: TGTGCCAGCAGCGCAGACAGGGGCTATGGCTACACCTTC; CDR3: CASSADRGYGYTF
J: TRBJ1-4; size: NA; V: TRBV10-3; D: NA; DNA: TGTGCCATCAGTGAAATGGCCGGGGAAAAACTGTTTTTT; CDR3: CAISEMAGEKLFF
J: TRBJ2-7; size: NA; V: TRBV7-2; D: TRBD1; DNA: TGTGCCAGCAGCTCGAGGTTCGGACCCGGGACAGCCATCTACGAGCAGTACTTC; CDR3: CASSSRFGPGTAIYEQYF
J: TRBJ2-3; size: NA; V: TRBV5-4; D: TRBD1; DNA: TGTGCCAGCAGCTCCCGGGACAGGACGAGGGGAGATACGCAGTATTTT; CDR3: CASSSRDRTRGDTQYF
J: TRBJ2-3; size: NA; V: TRBV18; D: NA; DNA: TGTGCCAGCTCACCATCTACGGGTGCCAGAACAGATACGCAGTATTTT; CDR3: CASSPSTGARTDTQYF
J: TRBJ2-3; size: NA; V: TRBV2; D: NA; DNA: TGTGCCAGCAGTGAACAAAGGACAGATTTAGGCGATACGCAGTATTTT; CDR3: CASSEQRTDLGDTQYF
J: TRBJ1-6; size: NA; V: TRBV9; D: NA; DNA: TGTGCCAGCAGCGTAGCCAGACGCGGCGGTTCACCCCTCCACTTT; CDR3: CASSVARRGGSPLHF
J: TRBJ2-7; size: NA; V: TRBV10-3; D: NA; DNA: TGTGCCATCAGTGCGGGGCGGTCGATTCTATCCTCCTACGAGCAGTACTTC; CDR3: CAISAGRSILSSYEQYF
J: TRBJ1-5; size: NA; V: TRBV7-3; D: NA; DNA: TGTGCCAGCACCCTAGGGGTGCATCAGCCCCAGCATTTT; CDR3: CASTLGVHQPQHF
J: TRBJ2-6; size: NA; V: TRBV5-1; D: TRBD1; DNA: TGCGCCAGCAGCCTGGGGACAGCGGCTGGGGCCAACGTCCTGACTTTC; CDR3: CASSLGTAAGANVLTF
J: TRBJ2-3; size: once; V: TRBV5-1; D: NA; DNA: TGCGCCAGCGATTCGGGACGCCTCGTCCCTAGGGATACGCAGTATTTT; CDR3: CASDSGRLVPRDTQYF
J: TRBJ2-7; size: NA; V: TRBV7-3; D: NA; DNA: TGTGCCAGCAGCTTCCCGGGGGGCCCCTCCTACGAGCAGTACTTC; CDR3: CASSFPGGPSYEQYF
J: TRBJ2-7; size: NA; V: TRBV5-1; D: TRBD1; DNA: TGCGCCAGCAGCCTTGGGGGATCCGACAGGGGTTACGAGCAGTACTTC; CDR3: CASSLGGSDRGYEQYF
J: TRBJ1-2; size: NA; V: TRBV6-6; D: TRBD1; DNA: TGTGCCAGCAGTTACTCAGCAGGGGGCCATGGCTACACCTTC; CDR3: CASSYSAGGHGYTF
J: TRBJ2-3; size: few; V: TRBV9; D: TRBD1; DNA: TGTGCCAGCAGTGGTCGTTCGGGACAGGTCCGGGATACGCAGTATTTT; CDR3: CASSGRSGQVRDTQYF
J: TRBJ2-3; size: once; V: TRBV19; D: TRBD2; DNA: TGTGCCAGTAGTTTTTCGGCTAGCGGGACGAAAGATACGCAGTATTTT; CDR3: CASSFSASGTKDTQYF
J: TRBJ1-1; size: NA; V: TRBV5-1; D: TRBD1; DNA: TGCGCCAGCAGCTTTCGGGTGACAGGGCCTGAAGCTTTCTTT; CDR3: CASSFRVTGPEAFF
J: TRBJ2-3; size: NA; V: TRBV9; D: TRBD2; DNA: TGTGCCAGCAGCGTACGAGACGGGGGGGGCACAGATACGCAGTATTTT; CDR3: CASSVRDGGGTDTQYF
J: TRBJ2-1; size: few; V: TRBV5-1; D: NA; DNA: TGCGCCAGCAGCCGGACGGGGTCAACGCCAAACAATGAGCAGTTCTTC; CDR3: CASSRTGSTPNNEQFF
J: TRBJ2-7; size: NA; V: TRBV28; D: NA; DNA: TGTGCCAGCAGTTTTTGGACAGTTTACGAGCAGTACTTC; CDR3: CASSFWTVYEQYF
J: TRBJ2-2; size: NA; V: TRBV15; D: TRBD2; DNA: TGTGCCACCAGCAGAGATCCGGGACTAGCGGGAGGCACGAACACCGGGGAGCTGTTTTTT; CDR3: CATSRDPGLAGGTNTGELFF
J: TRBJ2-7; size: few; V: TRBV6-5; D: TRBD1; DNA: TGTGCCAGCAGTTACTTGTCCGGGACAGGTAGGACCGAGCAGTACTTC; CDR3: CASSYLSGTGRTEQYF
J: TRBJ2-7; size: NA; V: TRBV7-9; D: TRBD2; DNA: TGTGCCAGCAGCTTAGGTACGACTAGCGGGACTCGGGAGCAGTACTTC; CDR3: CASSLGTTSGTREQYF
J: TRBJ1-5; size: few; V: TRBV7-9; D: NA; DNA: TGTGCCAGCAGCTTAGGACAGCCTAGCAATCAGCCCCAGCATTTT; CDR3: CASSLGQPSNQPQHF
J: TRBJ2-2; size: NA; V: TRBV11-3; D: TRBD2; DNA: TGTGCCAGCAGCTTAGAGGGGGGGACCGGGGAGCTGTTTTTT; CDR3: CASSLEGGTGELFF
J: TRBJ2-1; size: NA; V: TRBV27; D: TRBD2; DNA: TGTGCCAGCAGTTTCCCGCGGACTAGCGGAAATTACAATGAGCAGTTCTTC; CDR3: CASSFPRTSGNYNEQFF
J: TRBJ1-2; size: NA; V: TRBV4-1; D: NA; DNA: TGCGCCAGCAGCCAAGATCTTGGGGGCAATGGCTACACCTTC; CDR3: CASSQDLGGNGYTF
J: TRBJ2-7; size: NA; V: TRBV5-6; D: NA; DNA: TGTGCCAGCAGCCCGGGCTCCTACGAGCAGTACTTC; CDR3: CASSPGSYEQYF
J: TRBJ2-3; size: NA; V: TRBV7-3; D: NA; DNA: TGTGCCAGCAGCGACACAGATACGCTGTATTTT; CDR3: CASSDTDTLYF
J: TRBJ1-2; size: NA; V: TRBV10-3; D: TRBD1; DNA: TGTGCCATCAGTGAATTTGACAGGGGCCTCTATGGCTACACCTTC; CDR3: CAISEFDRGLYGYTF
J: TRBJ2-7; size: NA; V: TRBV18; D: NA; DNA: TGTGCCAGCTCACCACAGGGTGATTCCTACGAGCAGTACTTC; CDR3: CASSPQGDSYEQYF
J: TRBJ1-2; size: NA; V: TRBV5-6; D: TRBD1; DNA: TGTGCCAGCAGCTTTGGGGACAGGGTTAACTATGGCTACACCTTC; CDR3: CASSFGDRVNYGYTF
J: TRBJ2-5; size: NA; V: TRBV5-6; D: NA; DNA: TGTGCCAGCAGCTTGCAGTGGAACAGGGACCAAGAGACCCAGTACTTC; CDR3: CASSLQWNRDQETQYF
J: TRBJ2-3; size: NA; V: TRBV19; D: NA; DNA: TGTGCCAGTAGTATCGGTCTGCGGGGAGGTCCGGATACGCAGTATTTT; CDR3: CASSIGLRGGPDTQYF